Shown below are 17 T cell receptor beta chains from a single sample sequenced in a study of cytomegalovirus exposure and HLA in healthy donors. Some clones are missing from TCRdb's copy, which holds only in-frame ones; the method was immunoSEQ multiplex PCR. The data contain about 120,000 clones, approximately 87% of them singletons. The specimen was PBMCs. These receptors came from a woman younger than 30 in good health and CMV-seropositive.

The chain combines TRBV5-1 with TRBJ2-1; no definite D call. Germline V gene lookup returns CDR1 SGHRS and CDR2 YFSETQ. The V and J ends lost 2 bases and 9 bases respectively, with 9 bases between them. CDR3 size: 12 residues. The CDR3 coding sequence is TGCGCCAGCAGCTTAATTTCGGGTGAGCAGTTCTTC. Its protein is CASSLISGEQFF.

This chain connects TRBV18 to TRBJ2-7, with TRBD2 matching 7 bases. This CDR3 has 14 amino acids. Unmatched junction bases numbered 11, after V lost 6 bases and J lost 6 bases. Germline V gene lookup returns CDR1 KGHSH and CDR2 LQKENI. The CDR3 protein is CASSPGTNGGEQYF. CDR3 coding DNA: TGTGCCAGCTCCCCAGGGACTAATGGTGGCGAGCAGTACTTC.

The chain is built from TRBV7-9 and TRBJ2-7; possible D gene TRBD1, 6 bases. V shed 5 bases and J shed 8 bases, with 13 bases lying between them. Germline lookup yields CDR1 SEHNR and CDR2 FQNEAQ (reference sequence). CDR3 length: 12 residues. The CDR3 coding sequence is TGTGCCAGCAGCCAGACAGGCGAGAAGCAGTACTTC. Residues: CASSQTGEKQYF.

The rearrangement links TRBV19 to TRBJ2-7; D might be TRBD2 (6 bases). Deletions cut 4 bases from V and 3 bases from J, with 10 bases between. Germline V CDR1 and CDR2: LNHDA, SQIVND (reference sequence). CDR3 length equals 13 residues. The chain's CDR3 is CASSNRDFYEQYF. DNA for the CDR3: TGTGCCAGTAGTAACCGGGACTTCTACGAGCAGTACTTC.

The rearrangement links TRBV4-1 to TRBJ1-5; TRBD1 matches 7 bases. Germline V CDR1 and CDR2: MGHRA, YSYEKL. The junction had 11 bases not matched to a gene; V was cut back by 4 bases and J by 5 bases. The CDR3 contains 16 residues. The CDR3 is CASSRELTGLDQPQHF. The CDR3 DNA reads as TGCGCCAGCAGCCGCGAATTGACAGGGTTGGATCAGCCCCAGCATTTT.

The chain is built from TRBV6-6 and TRBJ2-2; 10 bases map to TRBD2. This CDR3 is 15 amino acids long. The V gene end was trimmed by 2 bases and the J gene end by 6 bases; junction bases not matched to a gene: 3. Germline-derived CDR1 and CDR2 are MNHNY and SVGAGI (reference sequence). In DNA, the CDR3 is TGTGCCAGCAGTTACGCAGCGGGAGGGGCCGGGGAGCTGTTTTTT. Translated, it gives CASSYAAGGAGELFF.

The chain couples TRBV7-9 to TRBJ2-7, with TRBD1 matching 11 bases. This CDR3 has 16 amino acids. In germline, CDR1 is SEHNR, CDR2 FQNEAQ (reference sequence). The V segment lost 5 bases and the J segment 0 bases; nucleotides outside the gene matches: 6. CDR3 protein: CASSAGQGAFSYEQYF. CDR3 sequence (DNA): TGTGCCAGCAGCGCAGGACAGGGGGCTTTCTCCTACGAGCAGTACTTC. Full variable domain (missing parts from reference TRBV7-9 and TRBJ2-7): DTGVSQNPRHKITKRGQNVTFRCDPISEHNRLYWYRQTLGQGPEFLTYFQNEAQLEKSRLLSDRFSAERPKGSFSTLEIQRTEQGDSAMYLCASSAGQGAFSYEQYFGPGTRLTVT.

This chain joins TRBV9 and TRBJ2-2, with TRBD2 identical over 9 bases. This CDR3 comprises 15 residues. Germline trimming cut 2 bases from V and 4 bases from J; bases unmatched to any gene: 3. Germline loops: CDR1 SGDLS, CDR2 YYNGEE. The CDR3 reads CASSVAGGGTGELFF. The CDR3 DNA follows: TGTGCCAGCAGCGTGGCGGGAGGGGGCACCGGGGAGCTGTTTTTT.

The chain joins TRBV5-4 to TRBJ2-3; 7 positions match TRBD1. V was pared by 4 bases and J by 5 bases, with 13 bases of the junction left unmatched. CDR3 length: 16 residues. Germline V gene sequence: CDR1 SGHNT, CDR2 YYREEE (reference sequence). The CDR3, as DNA: TGTGCCAGCAGCCCCGAGCCGGGACAGTGGAAAGATACGCAGTATTTT. Protein sequence: CASSPEPGQWKDTQYF.

This clone was counted a single time. The genes are TRBV27 and TRBJ1-1; D perhaps matches TRBD1 (5 bases). Germline V gene lookup returns CDR1 MNHEY and CDR2 SMNVEV (reference sequence). The CDR3 contains 15 residues. Trimming left V 4 bases short and J 4 bases short, with 16 bases between. CDR3 sequence: CASSWGSGGPTEAFF. CDR3 DNA: TGTGCCAGCAGTTGGGGGTCGGGGGGTCCCACTGAAGCTTTCTTT.

The chain links TRBV2 to TRBJ2-7; possible D gene TRBD2, 7 bases. The germline V and J ends were trimmed by 1 base and 9 bases, with 13 bases remaining between them. From germline, CDR1 is SNHLY and CDR2 FYNNEI. The CDR3 has 13 residues. The CDR3 nucleotides read TGTGCCAGCAGTGAAGAACAGGGAGGGGGGCAGTACTTC. Translated, it gives CASSEEQGGGQYF.

The chain employs TRBV5-6 and TRBJ1-2; no reliable D call. The CDR3 sequence is 12 residues long. The V gene's germline CDR1 is SGHDT and CDR2 YYEEEE. Trimming stripped 3 bases from V and 4 bases from J, with 7 bases between. The CDR3 spells CASSSRSYGYTF. CDR3 nucleotide sequence: TGTGCCAGCAGCTCGAGAAGCTATGGCTACACCTTC.

This chain uses TRBV18 with TRBJ2-1; perhaps TRBD2 as D (6 bases). Germline CDR1 and CDR2: KGHSH and LQKENI. Trimming took off 3 bases at V and 3 bases at J, with 12 bases between the two ends. The CDR3 has 15 amino acids. The CDR3 loop is CASSPWEVVYNEQFF. CDR3 bases: TGTGCCAGCTCACCTTGGGAGGTTGTCTACAATGAGCAGTTCTTC.

This clone was observed a handful of times. The V gene is TRBV5-8, the J gene TRBJ2-5; possibly TRBD1 for D (6 bases). This CDR3 is 16 amino acids long. The V and J ends lost 6 bases and 1 base respectively, with 19 bases between them. Germline V gives CDR1 SGHTS, CDR2 YDEGEE. The CDR3, as DNA: TGTGCCAGCACCCCCGGGCGCACAGGGCTCCAAGAGACCCAGTACTTC. Protein: CASTPGRTGLQETQYF.

The chain uses TRBV4-1 and TRBJ2-7; TRBD1 might be the D (6 bases). The V and J ends lost 2 bases and 3 bases respectively, with 17 bases between them. The CDR3 runs 16 residues. Germline values: CDR1 MGHRA, CDR2 YSYEKL. Here the CDR3 reads CASSQFTGTKDYEQYF. CDR3 nucleotides: TGCGCCAGCAGCCAATTTACCGGGACAAAGGACTACGAGCAGTACTTC.

The chain carries TRBV7-2 and TRBJ2-3; D is unresolved. This CDR3 has 14 residues. Between the trimmed V and J ends, which lost 5 bases and 8 bases, there was a span of 17 bases. CDR1 and CDR2 from the germline V gene are SGHTA and FQGNSA. CDR3 loop: CASSQRSDLFTQYF. The CDR3 DNA reads as TGTGCCAGCAGCCAAAGGAGCGACCTCTTTACGCAGTATTTT. Together with reference TRBV7-2 and TRBJ2-3, the CDR3 gives the full variable domain: GAGVSQSPSNKVTEKGKDVELRCDPISGHTALYWYRQSLGQGLEFLIYFQGNSAPDKSGLPSDRFSAERTGGSVSTLTIQRTQQEDSAVYLCASSQRSDLFTQYFGPGTRLTVL.

Comment on this clone: Other DNA sequences in this sample translate to the same CDR3. This rearrangement joins TRBV6-5 to TRBJ1-1; D may be TRBD1 (6 bases). The CDR3 consists of 14 residues. Germline CDR1 and CDR2: MNHEY and SVGAGI. The ends were cut back, 0 bases at V and 4 bases at J, with 9 bases in the middle. The CDR3 protein is CASSYSTGSTEAFF. CDR3 DNA: TGTGCCAGCAGTTACTCGACAGGATCCACTGAAGCTTTCTTT.